This is a list of T cell receptor beta chains from one sample in a study of T cells in Graves' hyperthyroidism and ophthalmopathy. TCRdb re-called the multiplex PCR reads through MiXCR, storing one row per CDR3 protein. The table lists about 360,000 distinct CDR3 sequences, approximately 13% of them singletons. Sequenced material: blood. The receptor source for this set is a man aged 30 to 45 with Graves' hyperthyroidism that later progressed to Graves' ophthalmopathy. Both conserved end residues are part of each CDR3. The D gene is left open where the match is weak. The listing skips clone size in some rows; elsewhere it reads once, few, many or a size class.

d_call,j_call,clone_size,v_call,cdr3_nt,cdr3_aa
NA,TRBJ2-3,many,TRBV7-2,TGTGCCAGCAGCTTTCGAAGGGATACGCAGTATTTT,CASSFRRDTQYF
TRBD2,TRBJ2-5,many,TRBV11-2,TGTGCCAGCAGCTTAGATCAGGCTAGCGGTGAGACCCAGTACTTC,CASSLDQASGETQYF
TRBD2,TRBJ2-1,NA,TRBV3-1,TGTGCCAGCAGCGAGGCGGGGGAACCCTCCTACAATGAGCAGTTCTTC,CASSEAGEPSYNEQFF
NA,TRBJ2-7,NA,TRBV5-6,TGTGCCAGCAGCTTGGGCCAGAGCACCTGCGAGCAGTACTTC,CASSLGQSTCEQYF
TRBD1,TRBJ1-4,few,TRBV4-1,TGCGCCAGCAGCAATCGACAGGGTTGGGAAAAACTGTTTTTT,CASSNRQGWEKLFF
NA,TRBJ1-1,many,TRBV28,TGTGCCAGCAGCACGACAGGGAACACTGAAGCTTTCTTT,CASSTTGNTEAFF
NA,TRBJ2-1,many,TRBV12-3/TRBV12-4,TGTGCCAGCAGTTTTGGCCAGGGCTATGAGCAGTTCTTC,CASSFGQGYEQFF
NA,TRBJ2-7,many,TRBV11-2,TGTGCCAGCAGCTTAAGCATGAGGGGGAGCTCCTACGAGCAGTACTTC,CASSLSMRGSSYEQYF
NA,TRBJ1-5,few,TRBV5-8,TGTGCCAGCAGCTTCGGCACGCGCCCCGCTAGCAATCAGCCCCAGCATTTT,CASSFGTRPASNQPQHF
TRBD1,TRBJ1-2,NA,TRBV5-1,TGCGCCAGCAGCAAGGGACAGAGCTATGGCTACACCTTC,CASSKGQSYGYTF
NA,TRBJ2-5,few,TRBV7-8,TGTGCCAGCAGCCGTGGGCGGTTCCAAGAGACCCAGTACTTC,CASSRGRFQETQYF
TRBD1,TRBJ2-1,many,TRBV5-1,TGCGCCAGCACCCGAACCGGGACAGGTAATGAGCAGTTCTTC,CASTRTGTGNEQFF
TRBD2,TRBJ2-7,NA,TRBV20-1,TGCAGTGCTAACGGAGGGCGGGGGAGCTCCTACGAGCAGTACTTC,CSANGGRGSSYEQYF
NA,TRBJ2-7,many,TRBV20-1,TGCAGTGCTAGAGATCTACACCGGGCAGGTCCGAGCTCCTACGAGCAGTACTTC,CSARDLHRAGPSSYEQYF
NA,TRBJ1-1,many,TRBV5-6,TGTGCCAGGGAAACAGGGCCAGTGGTGAACACTGAAGCTTTCTTT,CARETGPVVNTEAFF
TRBD1,TRBJ2-5,many,TRBV12-5,TGTGCTAGTGGCCCCAGTACAGGGGGAGGAGAGACCCAGTACTTC,CASGPSTGGGETQYF
TRBD1,TRBJ2-7,many,TRBV20-1,TGCAGTGCTTGGGACAGTTCCTACGAGCAGTACTTC,CSAWDSSYEQYF
NA,TRBJ1-2,NA,TRBV9,TGTGCCAGCAGCCCCACCCCCGACACATCTAACTATGGCTACACCTTC,CASSPTPDTSNYGYTF
TRBD2,TRBJ2-7,few,TRBV20-1,TGCAGTGCTAGTACTGATGGGCTAGCGGGGGTCTACGAGCAGTACTTC,CSASTDGLAGVYEQYF
TRBD1,TRBJ2-1,many,TRBV5-1,TGCGCCAGCAGCTTGAGCTCAGTCTCCAGGACAGGGGAAAATGAGCAGTTCTTC,CASSLSSVSRTGENEQFF
TRBD2,TRBJ2-3,NA,TRBV20-1,TGCAGTGCTAACGACGGGACTAGCGATTACACAGATACGCAGTATTTT,CSANDGTSDYTDTQYF
TRBD1,TRBJ1-2,few,TRBV4-2,TGTGCCAGCAGCCAACCTTTTACGGGACAGGGGAATGGCTACACCTTC,CASSQPFTGQGNGYTF
NA,TRBJ2-1,many,TRBV12-3/TRBV12-4,TGTGCCAGCAGCCCCGGCGGTAACAATGAGCAGTTCTTC,CASSPGGNNEQFF
TRBD1,TRBJ1-3,NA,TRBV5-4,TGTGCCAGCAGCTCCCCAGACAGGGTCTCTGGAAACACCATATATTTT,CASSSPDRVSGNTIYF
NA,TRBJ1-6,many,TRBV6-1,TGTGCCAGCAGTGAATTGTGGACGGCCAATTCACCCCTCCACTTT,CASSELWTANSPLHF
TRBD2,TRBJ2-7,NA,TRBV29-1,TGCAGCTGGACTAGCGGGGAATCCTACGAGCAGTACTTC,CSWTSGESYEQYF
NA,TRBJ2-5,many,TRBV6-8,TGTGCCAGCAGTTACCCCCAAACGGAGACCCAGTACTTC,CASSYPQTETQYF
NA,TRBJ2-2,NA,TRBV6-5,TGTGCCAGCAGTTACTCGCGAAGCTTCACCGGGGAGCTGTTTTTT,CASSYSRSFTGELFF
NA,TRBJ1-5,few,TRBV15,TGTGCCACCAGCAGCGGGGGGGTCAATCAGCCCCAGCATTTT,CATSSGGVNQPQHF
TRBD1,TRBJ1-1,many,TRBV2,TGTGCCAGCAGTGTATTTGGACAGGGGAACACTGAAGCTTTCTTT,CASSVFGQGNTEAFF
NA,TRBJ2-4,NA,TRBV11-2,TGTGCCAGCACCCCAAAAGGGGGGGGCTGGGGAGCCAAAAACATTCAGTACTTC,CASTPKGGGWGAKNIQYF
NA,TRBJ1-5,many,TRBV2,TGTGCCAGCAGTTTACAGGGAACTGGTCAGCCCCAGCATTTT,CASSLQGTGQPQHF
NA,TRBJ1-5,many,TRBV12-3/TRBV12-4,TGTGCCAGCAGGCATCGGGTCGATCAGCCCCAGCATTTT,CASRHRVDQPQHF
TRBD1,TRBJ2-7,once,TRBV6-2/TRBV6-3,TGTGCCAGCGGTTCACAGGGGAGCTCCTACGAGCAGTACTTC,CASGSQGSSYEQYF
NA,TRBJ2-7,NA,TRBV5-4,TGTGCCAGCAGCTTGGACCCTGGGGCGGAAACCTACGAGCAGTACTTC,CASSLDPGAETYEQYF
NA,TRBJ2-5,many,TRBV6-1,TGTGCCAGCAGCGCTTTCAGGGAAGAGACCCAGTACTTC,CASSAFREETQYF
NA,TRBJ2-7,many,TRBV6-1,TGTGCCAGCAGTGAAGGTCCGGACAGCAGCTACGAGCAGTACTTC,CASSEGPDSSYEQYF
TRBD1,TRBJ1-2,NA,TRBV4-1,TGCGCCAGCAGCCATAAACTACAGGGGCCCAAAAACTATGGCTACACCTTC,CASSHKLQGPKNYGYTF
TRBD1,TRBJ1-2,few,TRBV20-1,TGCAGTGCCCCGGGACAGGGGCTGGATGGCTACACCTTC,CSAPGQGLDGYTF
TRBD2,TRBJ2-5,NA,TRBV10-3,TGTGCCACCGTAGGGACTAGCGGGGGTGAGACCCAGTACTTC,CATVGTSGGETQYF
NA,TRBJ2-7,many,TRBV3-1,TGTGCCAGCAGCCAAGAAGACTCACCGAGGTACGAGCAGTACTTC,CASSQEDSPRYEQYF
NA,TRBJ2-5,few,TRBV15,TGTGCCACCAGCAGAGACCTGGGCAAAGCAGAGACCCAGTACTTC,CATSRDLGKAETQYF
NA,TRBJ2-7,many,TRBV18,TGTGCCAGCTCACCCTCGACAGAGCCATACGAGCAGTACTTC,CASSPSTEPYEQYF
TRBD2,TRBJ2-4,few,TRBV20-1,TGCAGCGCTACAGGTGTACTAGCGGGCTTTTTAGCCAAAAACATTCAGTACTTC,CSATGVLAGFLAKNIQYF
TRBD2,TRBJ2-7,NA,TRBV5-6,TGTGCCAGCAGCCCCGGGACTAGCCCCCTCGAGCAGTACTTC,CASSPGTSPLEQYF
TRBD1,TRBJ1-5,few,TRBV12-3/TRBV12-4,TGTGCCAGCAGTTCATTCAAAGGGGGACAGGGGTTTATCGGCAATCAGCCCCAGCATTTT,CASSSFKGGQGFIGNQPQHF
NA,TRBJ1-5,NA,TRBV2,TGTGCCAGCGGTGAGGCGCTGGGACGGGGGTTTCAGCCCCAGCATTTT,CASGEALGRGFQPQHF
TRBD1,TRBJ2-7,many,TRBV6-1,TGTGCCAGCAGACAAAGGGACAGGGGCGAGCAGTACTTC,CASRQRDRGEQYF
NA,TRBJ1-1,NA,TRBV6-1,TGTGCCAGCAGTGAAGCCAGAGACAGTCGCGGGGACACTGAAGCTTTCTTT,CASSEARDSRGDTEAFF
NA,TRBJ1-2,NA,TRBV5-4,TGTGCCAGCATCCCCTTGGCGGGGTTGGATGGCTACACCTTC,CASIPLAGLDGYTF
TRBD1,TRBJ2-7,NA,TRBV29-1,TGCAGCGTAGTCACAGGGGACTCCTACGAGCAGTACTTC,CSVVTGDSYEQYF
TRBD2,TRBJ2-3,NA,TRBV7-2,TGTGCCAGCAGCTTAGAGCGGGGGGCGACAGATACGCAGTATTTT,CASSLERGATDTQYF
NA,TRBJ1-4,many,TRBV5-5,TGTGCCAGCAGCTTGGAGCAGGGTGTCGGCGAAAAACTGTTTTTT,CASSLEQGVGEKLFF
TRBD1,TRBJ2-4,few,TRBV3-1,TGTGCCAGCAGCCAGGACAGGACGCAAGGGAACATTCAGTACTTC,CASSQDRTQGNIQYF
TRBD1,TRBJ2-7,few,TRBV28,TGTGCCAGCACTGGGACAGGGTACTCCTACGAGCAGTACTTC,CASTGTGYSYEQYF
NA,TRBJ1-6,NA,TRBV6-1,TGTGCCAGCAGCCTACAGGGTGGGGGTTCACCCCTCCACTTT,CASSLQGGGSPLHF
TRBD1,TRBJ1-6,NA,TRBV3-1,TGTGCCAGCAGCCAAGGCAGGGGGAATAATTCACCCCTCCGCTTT,CASSQGRGNNSPLRF
TRBD2,TRBJ2-1,NA,TRBV7-2,TGTGCCAGCAGCCGAGCTAGCGGGGGGGAGGAGCAGTTCTTC,CASSRASGGEEQFF
NA,TRBJ2-5,many,TRBV6-1,TGTGCCAGCAGTTCCCGATTGGAGACCCAGTACTTC,CASSSRLETQYF